A single sample gave rise to the 6 T cell receptor beta chains below, sequenced in a study of T cells in Graves' hyperthyroidism and ophthalmopathy. There were TCR beta CDR3 regions amplified from RNA transcripts. When the TCR CDR3 underwent first-round RT-PCR, the HTBI primer set was used. Each CDR3 protein is one row after TCRdb ran MiXCR on the multiplex PCR reads. The table has about 570,000 distinct CDR3 sequences, around 42% seen once. Input material: peripheral blood or thyroid tissue (not recorded which). Every receptor here comes from an adult woman with Graves' disease, either hyperthyroidism or ophthalmopathy (not recorded which).

The V call is TRBV20-1, the J call TRBJ2-7, with 9 nucleotides matching TRBD2. The V gene's germline CDR1 is DFQATT and CDR2 SNEGSKA (reference sequence). There are 13 residues in the CDR3. After removal of 5 bases from V and 6 bases from J, the junction contained 8 bases not matched to a gene. The CDR3 loop is CSAPIAGVGEQYF. As DNA, the CDR3 is TGCAGTGCTCCCATAGCGGGAGTTGGCGAGCAGTACTTC.

The chain combines TRBV12-3 or TRBV12-4 with TRBJ2-7; D remains unclear. The CDR3 contains 12 residues. With 2 bases removed from V and 6 bases from J, the gap between germline ends came to 8 bases. The CDR3 coding sequence is TGTGCCAGCAGTTTATTGGGATTCGAGCAGTACTTC. This gives the protein CASSLLGFEQYF.

This clonotype was counted only a few times. The chain couples TRBV5-1 to TRBJ1-1, with 8 bases that match TRBD1. V gave up 4 bases and J gave up 1 base; unmatched junction bases: 6. Germline CDR1 SGHRS, CDR2 YFSETQ. The CDR3 has 15 amino acids. The CDR3 region has the DNA TGCGCCAGCAGCAGAAGGACAGGGAGGAACACTGAAGCTTTCTTT. Protein sequence: CASSRRTGRNTEAFF.

This clonotype was counted ten times or more. This chain joins TRBV5-1 and TRBJ2-5, with 11 nucleotides matching TRBD2. The germline V gene encodes CDR1 SGHRS and CDR2 YFSETQ. The CDR3 has 15 amino acids. The V segment lost 0 bases and the J segment 4 bases; nucleotides outside the gene matches: 2. The CDR3 is CASSLALAGGETQYF. In DNA form, the CDR3 reads TGCGCCAGCAGCTTGGCGCTAGCGGGAGGAGAGACCCAGTACTTC.

The sample holds many counts of this clonotype. V and J are TRBV7-9 and TRBJ1-4; TRBD1 is a possible D gene (5 bases). The CDR3 extends over 14 amino acids. The V and J ends lost 7 bases and 4 bases respectively, with 13 bases between them. Germline-derived CDR1 and CDR2 are SEHNR and FQNEAQ (reference sequence). CDR3 coding DNA: TGTGCCAGCACCTCGACAGACCTTAATGAAAAACTGTTTTTT. Amino acid sequence: CASTSTDLNEKLFF.

In this sample, this clonotype turned up many times. The gene calls are TRBV12-3 or TRBV12-4 and TRBJ2-7; D is possibly TRBD2 (6 bases). The CDR3 sequence is 12 residues long. Trimming removed 2 bases from V and 7 bases from J, with 9 bases in between. CDR3 protein: CASSLMAGEQYF. CDR3 nucleotide sequence: TGTGCCAGCAGTTTAATGGCGGGGGAGCAGTACTTC.